This T cell receptor (beta chain) emerged from a study of T cell responses to AZD1222 COVID-19 vaccine. Germline V gene data show CDR1 as GTSNPN and CDR2 as SVGIG (reference sequence). V was cut by 0 bases and J by 4 bases, with 7 bases left in between. The CDR3 is made up of 13 amino acids. TCRdb keeps only in-frame clones here, not all; method: immunoSEQ multiplex PCR. The data contain some 93,000 clones, around nine tenths of them singletons. Note on this clone: Antigen unknown.

Study-wide findings and caveats: An increase in Spike-specific TCR breadth and depth was observed after two AZD1222 doses.

The source is an adult who received the AZD1222 COVID-19 vaccine. V usage is TRBV30 and J usage is TRBJ1-3; no firm D call. Sample: peripheral blood, taken 28 days after the second AZD1222 dose. The DNA for the CDR3 is TGTGCCTGGAGTGTGGGCGGCGGAAACACCATATATTTT. Amino acids: CAWSVGGGNTIYF.